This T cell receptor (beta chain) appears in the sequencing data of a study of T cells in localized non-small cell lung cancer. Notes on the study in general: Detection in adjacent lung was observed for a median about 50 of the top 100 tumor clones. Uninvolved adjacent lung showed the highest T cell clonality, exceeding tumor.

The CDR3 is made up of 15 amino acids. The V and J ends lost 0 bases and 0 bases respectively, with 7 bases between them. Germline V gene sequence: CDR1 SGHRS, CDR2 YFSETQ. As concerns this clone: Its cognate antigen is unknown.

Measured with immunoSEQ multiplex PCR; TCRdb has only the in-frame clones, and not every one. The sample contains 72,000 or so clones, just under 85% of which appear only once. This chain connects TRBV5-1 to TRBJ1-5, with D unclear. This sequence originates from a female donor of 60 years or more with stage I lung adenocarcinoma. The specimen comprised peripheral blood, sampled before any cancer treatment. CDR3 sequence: CASSLDDYSNQPQHF. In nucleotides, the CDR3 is TGCGCCAGCAGCTTGGATGACTATAGCAATCAGCCCCAGCATTTT.